One sample yielded the 32 T cell receptor beta chains listed below, sequenced in a study of CD8 T cell repertoires and HIV-1 epitope variants (dated by TCRdb to the early 2020s). The method was the immunoSEQ multiplex PCR assay. TCRdb obtained this table from immuneACCESS and retained in-frame rearrangements with V and J assigned. These tables miss some clones; where compared with another copy, unresolved V genes account for less than half of the shortfall, and the remainder is unexplained. The table for this sample lists 5,000 to 6,500 clones; about 62% of them were counted only once. 40% to 55% of the sample rests with the top ten. Their antigen targets remain unknown. Sequencing used cultured CD8+ T cells derived from PBMCs. The origin of the receptors is a male donor with HIV.

V is TRBV18 and J is TRBJ1-4; D remains ambiguous. The CDR3 totals 15 residues. CDR1 KGHSH and CDR2 LQKENI come from the germline V gene. V shed 1 base and J shed 8 bases, with 14 bases lying between them. DNA for the CDR3: TGTGCCAGCTCACCACTCGCCGGACCCGAAGAAAAACTGTTTTTT. Protein: CASSPLAGPEEKLFF.

The chain has TRBV9 and TRBJ1-1, with TRBD1 matching 10 bases. Germline V gene data show CDR1 as SGDLS and CDR2 as YYNGEE. The CDR3 contains 15 residues. Unmatched junction bases numbered 9, after V lost 6 bases and J lost 4 bases. The CDR3, as DNA: TGTGCCAGCAAGCGACAGGGGGCGAGGGGCACTGAAGCTTTCTTT. This gives the protein CASKRQGARGTEAFF.

The V and J genes are TRBV27 and TRBJ1-1, with D unclear. From germline, CDR1 is MNHEY and CDR2 SMNVEV (reference sequence). V was cut by 3 bases and J by 3 bases, with 11 bases left in between. CDR3 length equals 14 residues. This CDR3 reads CASSFVVGHTEAFF. CDR3 DNA: TGTGCCAGCAGTTTTGTCGTGGGCCACACTGAAGCTTTCTTT.

The rearrangement joins TRBV9 to TRBJ1-1, with unresolved D. Trimming shortened V by 0 bases and J by 0 bases, and 12 bases separated the two germline ends. Germline-derived CDR1 and CDR2 are SGDLS and YYNGEE. The CDR3 runs to 16 residues. CDR3: CASSVADGMMNTEAFF. The CDR3, as DNA: TGTGCCAGCAGCGTAGCTGATGGGATGATGAACACTGAAGCTTTCTTT.

This clone was seen a single time. The rearrangement uses TRBV7-9 and TRBJ2-7; D gene uncertain. Germline V gene lookup returns CDR1 SEHNR and CDR2 FQNEAQ (reference sequence). V was trimmed by 4 bases and J by 5 bases, leaving 15 bases between them. The CDR3 covers 14 residues. CDR3 loop: CASSSVRRPDEQYF. As DNA, the CDR3 is TGTGCCAGCAGCTCAGTCCGAAGACCGGACGAGCAGTACTTC.

The chain is built from TRBV2 and TRBJ2-2, with D possibly being TRBD2 (5 bases). Germline V gives CDR1 SNHLY, CDR2 FYNNEI. The CDR3 runs 16 residues. The V gene lost 7 bases and the J gene lost 0 bases, with 15 bases spanning the gap. In nucleotides, the CDR3 is TGTGCCAGCACCCCCCAGGAGCGGACGAACACCGGGGAGCTGTTTTTT. Its protein product is CASTPQERTNTGELFF. The entire variable domain, with the rest obtained from reference TRBV2 and TRBJ2-2, is as follows: EPEVTQTPSHQVTQMGQEVILRCVPISNHLYFYWYRQILGQKVEFLVSFYNNEISEKSEIFDDQFSVERPDGSNFTLKIRSTKLEDSAMYFCASTPQERTNTGELFFGEGSRLTVL.

V is TRBV7-3 and J is TRBJ1-6; 8 bases fit TRBD1. Germline trimming cut 3 bases from V and 8 bases from J; bases unmatched to any gene: 6. The germline V gene encodes CDR1 SGHTA and CDR2 FQGTGA. The CDR3 consists of 15 residues. The CDR3 DNA reads TGTGCCAGCAGCTTGACAGGGGCAGTGGATTCACCCCTCCACTTT. Amino acids: CASSLTGAVDSPLHF. Using reference TRBV7-3 and TRBJ1-6 for the parts outside the CDR3, the full variable domain is GAGVSQTPSNKVTEKGKYVELRCDPISGHTALYWYRQSLGQGPEFLIYFQGTGAADDSGLPNDRFFAVRPEGSVSTLKIQRTERGDSAVYLCASSLTGAVDSPLHFGNGTRLTVT.

The sample holds a few counts of this clone. The chain couples TRBV7-8 to TRBJ1-5; 9 bases line up with TRBD1. Germline CDR1 reads SGHVS; CDR2 reads FQNEAQ. CDR3 length: 19 amino acids. Trimming removed 5 bases from V and 2 bases from J; junction bases left unmatched: 16. The CDR3 DNA follows: TGTGCCAGCAGCGAGCACGCGGGACAGGGTGCTGATCGCAATCAGCCCCAGCATTTT. Translating it yields CASSEHAGQGADRNQPQHF.

This clone was picked up a small number of times. This sequence joins TRBV11-2 and TRBJ2-7; 8 bases line up with TRBD1. V dropped 5 bases and J dropped 5; count of bases not matched to a gene: 8. CDR1 is SGHAT and CDR2 is FQNNGV in the germline V gene. The CDR3 extends over 14 amino acids. The CDR3 is CASSADRANHEQYF. In DNA, the CDR3 is TGTGCCAGCAGCGCGGACAGGGCAAATCACGAGCAGTACTTC.

The rearrangement uses TRBV10-2 and TRBJ2-7; tentative D call: TRBD1 (5 bases). CDR1 WSHSY and CDR2 SAAADI come from the germline V gene. V was trimmed by 5 bases and J by 0 bases, leaving 8 bases between them. The CDR3 is 13 amino acids. The CDR3 spells CASSPGLSYEQYF. CDR3 DNA sequence: TGCGCCAGCAGTCCAGGGCTCTCCTACGAGCAGTACTTC.

This clone has only one observation. The chain is built from TRBV4-1 and TRBJ1-2; the D is unclear. Trimming took off 0 bases at V and 4 bases at J, with 15 bases between the two ends. CDR1 and CDR2 from the germline V gene are MGHRA and YSYEKL. The CDR3 loop spans 16 amino acids. The CDR3 bases are TGCGCCAGCAGCCAAGATAGAAACAGCCTTTCCTATGGCTACACCTTC. Translation gives CASSQDRNSLSYGYTF.

V and J are TRBV30 and TRBJ1-1; D gene ambiguous. The length of the CDR3 is 11 residues. Germline CDR1 is GTSNPN and CDR2 is SVGIG (reference sequence). V was trimmed by 1 base and J by 6 bases, leaving 6 bases between them. The CDR3 DNA sequence: TGTGCCTGGAGTGAACGGCCTGAAGCTTTCTTT. As protein: CAWSERPEAFF.

The V and J genes are TRBV5-5 and TRBJ2-1; perhaps TRBD1 as D (6 bases). The V gene's germline CDR1 is SGHKS and CDR2 YYEKEE (reference sequence). The CDR3 has 15 residues. Trimming removed 3 bases at V and 2 bases at J, with 12 bases between. The CDR3 bases are TGTGCCAGCAGCTCGGGGACATCTACCTACAATGAGCAGTTCTTC. Translation gives CASSSGTSTYNEQFF.

The chain links TRBV9 to TRBJ1-2; TRBD1 agrees at 8 bases. CDR3 size: 12 residues. With 6 bases clipped from V and 5 bases from J, the junction kept 3 bases outside the gene matches. Germline values: CDR1 SGDLS, CDR2 YYNGEE. Written as DNA, the CDR3 is TGTGCCAGCAACCAGGGGGCTTATGGCTACACCTTC. Translating it yields CASNQGAYGYTF.

This clone was counted once. V usage is TRBV13 and J usage is TRBJ1-2; 10 nucleotides agree with TRBD1. The V gene's germline CDR1 is PRHDT and CDR2 FYEKMQ (reference sequence). Losses at the gene ends were 2 bases for V and 7 bases for J; bases not matched to a gene: 10. This CDR3 has 16 residues. The CDR3 here is CASSLPGTGELGGYTF. As DNA, the CDR3 is TGTGCCAGCAGCTTACCAGGGACAGGGGAGCTCGGTGGCTACACCTTC.

The rearrangement uses TRBV11-2 and TRBJ2-2; D gene unclear. The CDR3 spans 12 residues. Trimming stripped 6 bases from V and 3 bases from J, with 5 bases between. Germline V CDR1 and CDR2: SGHAT, FQNNGV. CDR3 DNA: TGTGCCAGCAGTCTACACACCGGGGAGCTGTTTTTT. It specifies CASSLHTGELFF. The full variable domain, rest sourced from reference TRBV11-2 and TRBJ2-2, is EAGVAQSPRYKIIEKRQSVAFWCNPISGHATLYWYQQILGQGPKLLIQFQNNGVVDDSQLPKDRFSAERLKGVDSTLKIQPAKLEDSAVYLCASSLHTGELFFGEGSRLTVL.

The chain uses TRBV4-1 and TRBJ2-1; perhaps TRBD2 as D (5 bases). V was shortened by 0 bases and J by 2 bases, with 14 bases between the two germline ends. The V gene's germline CDR1 is MGHRA and CDR2 YSYEKL. The CDR3 consists of 17 residues. CDR3 amino acids: CASSQDESGTTYNEQFF. CDR3 sequence (DNA): TGCGCCAGCAGCCAAGATGAAAGCGGAACCACCTACAATGAGCAGTTCTTC.

The chain links TRBV5-6 to TRBJ2-7; tentatively, D is TRBD1 (6 bases). Germline V gives CDR1 SGHDT, CDR2 YYEEEE. The CDR3 contains 16 residues. V lost 0 bases to trimming and J lost 1 base, with 14 bases between them. CDR3 nucleotides: TGTGCCAGCAGCTTGGGAGGTGGGACATTTTCCTACGAGCAGTACTTC. Translation gives CASSLGGGTFSYEQYF.

The rearrangement uses TRBV28 and TRBJ1-2, with D uncertain. V lost 5 bases and J 8 bases, leaving 9 bases between the germline ends. This CDR3 has 11 amino acids. Germline V lookup: CDR1 MDHEN, CDR2 SYDVKM. The CDR3 region has the DNA TGTGCCAGCAGTCTGCCGGGAGGCTACACCTTC. It specifies CASSLPGGYTF.

This clone was seen a few times. The chain carries TRBV9 and TRBJ1-1, with no clear D. This CDR3 is built from 15 residues. The V gene lost 3 bases and the J gene lost 0 bases, with 12 bases spanning the gap. The germline gives CDR1 SGDLS, CDR2 YYNGEE. For the CDR3, the DNA is TGTGCCAGCAGCGCCGGGGAGATTTTGAACACTGAAGCTTTCTTT. Amino acids: CASSAGEILNTEAFF. Using reference TRBV9 and TRBJ1-1 for the parts outside the CDR3, the full variable domain is DSGVTQTPKHLITATGQRVTLRCSPRSGDLSVYWYQQSLDQGLQFLIQYYNGEERAKGNILERFSAQQFPDLHSELNLSSLELGDSALYFCASSAGEILNTEAFFGQGTRLTVV.

The chain couples TRBV5-6 to TRBJ2-2; D ambiguous. CDR3 length: 16 residues. Germline V gives CDR1 SGHDT, CDR2 YYEEEE. The V end lost 3 bases, the J end lost 1 base, and 13 bases lay between the germline ends. CDR3 sequence reads: CASSSWTRENTGELFF. The CDR3 DNA reads as TGTGCCAGCAGCTCCTGGACCAGAGAGAACACCGGGGAGCTGTTTTTT.

The sample holds a few counts of this clone. The chain carries TRBV7-9 and TRBJ2-7, with 9 bases aligning to TRBD1. Germline CDR1 reads SEHNR; CDR2 reads FQNEAQ (reference sequence). The length of the CDR3 is 16 residues. V shed 5 bases, J shed 3 bases, and the junction held 11 bases outside the gene matches. CDR3 bases: TGTGCCAGCAGCCCGTGGACAGGGGACTTTCTCTACGAGCAGTACTTC. As protein: CASSPWTGDFLYEQYF.

The chain links TRBV5-1 to TRBJ1-4; D is possibly TRBD1 (5 bases). This CDR3 is 14 amino acids long. Germline values: CDR1 SGHRS, CDR2 YFSETQ. Trimming took 2 bases from V and 5 from J, leaving 10 bases between them. The CDR3 here is CASSFSGPNEKLFF. Here the CDR3 DNA reads TGCGCCAGCAGCTTCTCAGGGCCCAATGAAAAACTGTTTTTT. Drawing the rest from reference TRBV5-1 and TRBJ1-4, the complete variable domain is KAGVTQTPRYLIKTRGQQVTLSCSPISGHRSVSWYQQTPGQGLQFLFEYFSETQRNKGNFPGRFSGRQFSNSRSEMNVSTLELGDSALYLCASSFSGPNEKLFFGSGTQLSVL.

Comment on this clone: A junction boundary mismatches the germline segment, possibly from a read error. CDR3 bases: TGCGCCAGCAGCCAAGATGTTGGGCAGGGGAACACTGAAGCTTTCTTT. Protein: CASSQDVGQGNTEAFF. V usage is TRBV7-9 and J usage is TRBJ1-1; D may be TRBD1 (5 bases). Germline loops: CDR1 SEHNR, CDR2 FQNEAQ (reference sequence). The CDR3 consists of 16 residues.

This sequence joins TRBV28 and TRBJ1-1; no clear D gene. This CDR3 has 14 residues. Germline CDR1 is MDHEN and CDR2 is SYDVKM. V dropped 3 bases and J dropped 3 bases, with 11 bases sitting between them. DNA for the CDR3: TGTGCCAGCAGTTTCCGGGTCGGGGACACTGAAGCTTTCTTT. It translates to CASSFRVGDTEAFF. The full variable domain, in which reference TRBV28 and TRBJ1-1 provide the parts outside the CDR3, is DVKVTQSSRYLVKRTGEKVFLECVQDMDHENMFWYRQDPGLGLRLIYFSYDVKMKEKGDIPEGYSVSREKKERFSLILESASTNQTSMYLCASSFRVGDTEAFFGQGTRLTVV.

The J gene is TRBJ2-1, the V gene TRBV28, with 8 bases lining up with TRBD2. V lost 1 base and J lost 10; bases outside the gene matches: 6. CDR1 MDHEN and CDR2 SYDVKM come from the germline V gene. The CDR3 spans 14 residues. The DNA of the CDR3 is TGTGCCAGCAGTTTATCGCGGGGGGCTATGGAGCAGTTCTTC. Protein sequence: CASSLSRGAMEQFF.

A note on this clone: The junction shows a germline mismatch at one end, possibly a read error. V gene TRBV6-5 combines with J gene TRBJ2-7; maybe TRBD1 (6 bases). The CDR3 is 14 residues long. CDR1 is MNHEY and CDR2 is SVGAGI in the germline V gene. Written as DNA, the CDR3 is TGTGCCAGCAGTTACGCGACCGGGACACCGGGCGTGCACTTC. Its protein is CASSYATGTPGVHF.

The gene calls are TRBV7-9 and TRBJ2-1; D is possibly TRBD1 or TRBD2 (5 bases each). Trimming pared 1 base from V and 8 bases from J, leaving 21 bases between. The CDR3 runs to 17 residues. Germline values: CDR1 SEHNR, CDR2 FQNEAQ (reference sequence). The CDR3: CASSLGDPGPPPYEQFF. The CDR3 DNA is TGTGCCAGCAGCTTAGGGGATCCGGGACCCCCTCCGTATGAGCAGTTCTTC.

The chain carries TRBV4-3 and TRBJ1-2; a possible D gene is TRBD1 (5 bases). With 0 bases removed from V and 1 base from J, the gap between germline ends came to 12 bases. Per germline, CDR1 LGHNA and CDR2 YSLEER. The CDR3 consists of 16 residues. CDR3 residues: CASSQDGTGDNYGYTF. In DNA form, the CDR3 reads TGCGCCAGCAGCCAAGATGGTACAGGTGATAACTATGGCTACACCTTC.

This clone turned up a few times. This chain connects TRBV25-1 to TRBJ1-1; TRBD1 agrees at 9 bases. The CDR3 length is 15 residues. Germline-derived CDR1 and CDR2 are MGHDK and SYGVNS. With V trimmed by 4 bases and J by 7 bases, 10 bases remained unmatched. CDR3 residues: CASSAISQGAVEAFF. CDR3 nucleotides: TGTGCCAGCAGTGCTATATCACAGGGGGCAGTTGAAGCTTTCTTT.

This chain connects TRBV5-1 to TRBJ2-5, with D perhaps TRBD2 (5 bases). The CDR3 totals 14 residues. Germline-derived CDR1 and CDR2 are SGHRS and YFSETQ. V lost 1 base and J lost 5, with 12 bases in between. CDR3 in amino acids: CASSLWSSGETQYF. The CDR3 DNA sequence: TGCGCCAGCAGCTTGTGGTCCTCGGGGGAGACCCAGTACTTC.

The CDR3 sequence is CASSELGSFYGYTF. The CDR3 coding sequence is TGTGCCAGCAGTGAATTGGGCAGTTTCTATGGCTACACCTTC. This sequence joins TRBV25-1 and TRBJ1-2; D is ambiguous. This CDR3 is 14 amino acids long. Trimming took off 1 base at V and 4 bases at J, with 10 bases between the two ends. Germline V gene data show CDR1 as MGHDK and CDR2 as SYGVNS.